Listed here are 3 T cell receptor beta chains from one sample, sequenced in a study of blood T cells in healthy people across ages. The use of a sample-barcoded 5' primer and a J-beta primer mix characterized a second PCR of roughly 6 to 11 cycles. TCRdb fed the 5' RACE reads into MiXCR, producing one record per CDR3 protein. The data show roughly 800,000 distinct CDR3 sequences, with over 45% seen just once and roughly 22% held by the top ten. The sequenced sample consisted of blood. Source of these receptors: a man younger than 40 in good health.

For this clonotype: At one of its ends the junction is not consistent with the germline gene, which may arise from a read error. This chain uses TRBV5-1 with TRBJ1-2; tentative D call: TRBD1 (5 bases). The CDR3 is 12 residues long. Per the germline V gene, CDR1 is SGHRS and CDR2 is YFSETQ. CDR3 amino acids: CASSLAGHGYTF. The CDR3 region has the DNA TGTGCCAGCAGCTTAGCAGGGCATGGCTACACCTTC.

The gene calls are TRBV29-1 and TRBJ2-1; 7 nucleotides agree with TRBD2. The trim removed 3 bases at V and 2 bases at J, leaving 4 bases unmatched. The germline V gene encodes CDR1 SQVTM and CDR2 ANQGSEA. The CDR3 contains 14 residues. CDR3 DNA: TGCAGCGTTGACGAACTAGCGACCTACAATGAGCAGTTCTTC. Amino acid sequence: CSVDELATYNEQFF.

This clonotype has just a few counts. The CDR3 protein is CASSLGLAGGPEETQYF. CDR3 in DNA: TGTGCCAGCAGCTTAGGGCTAGCGGGAGGGCCGGAAGAGACCCAGTACTTC. The chain is built from TRBV13 and TRBJ2-5, with 12 bases matching TRBD2. CDR1 and CDR2 (germline): PRHDT, FYEKMQ (reference sequence). CDR3 length: 17 residues. The junction had 5 bases not matched to a gene; V was cut back by 0 bases and J by 3 bases.